What follows is one T cell receptor beta chain and its context. This clonotype has ten or more counts. Its antigen is currently not known. The input lacks base qualities; no much larger clone sits a single base away. The entry originates in a study of spatial heterogeneity in lung cancer (dated by TCRdb to about 2019). Describing the broader study: Beta-chain transcripts were consistently detected in greater numbers than alpha-chain transcripts, which likely reflected higher beta-chain transcript abundance. In the raw uncorrected reads, each unique combination of TCR and UMI appeared on average more than ten times. At surgery, both alpha and beta chains were TCR-sequenced in more than 200 tumor regions, fewer than 80 matched nontumor lung samples and a few dozen PBMC samples. TCR alpha and beta repertoires were quantitatively compared across multiple tumor regions, matched nontumor lung and blood in non-small cell lung cancer. TCR repertoire features were related to nonsynonymous mutation counts determined by whole-exome sequencing of tumor tissue. In tumor regions, TCR transcript counts showed a strong correlation with a T cell transcriptional module score from matched bulk RNA-seq. The full study reports these points: A correlation was observed between the number of expanded intratumoral alpha and beta TCRs and the tumor nonsynonymous mutation count. Estimated TCR-seq coverage of tumor T cells was only around 6.7% for alpha chains and about 12% for beta chains. Additional single-cell paired TCR alpha and beta sequencing was considered necessary to confirm, at a functional level, the hypothesis that regional TCRs recognize regional mutations. Counts of ubiquitous and regional expanded TCRs correlated with counts of ubiquitous and regional nonsynonymous mutations, respectively.

The sample's time point label, decoded: sample taken at primary tumor resection. The donors were approximately 70 patients from the lung TRACERx cohort who had early-stage, untreated non-small cell lung cancer. TCR sequencing used whole RNA extracted from tumor and nontumor lung tissue, or from cryopreserved PBMC samples, without cell sorting. Patients were selected for TCR sequencing only if sufficient RNA was available from at least two tumor regions. Tumor and adjacent nontumor lung specimens were reviewed by a lung pathologist before selection. Library preparation was by 5' RACE. Reads for this sample came from a NextSeq 500. The TCR library protocol attached a unique molecular identifier to each TCR cDNA molecule to allow correction of PCR and sequencing errors. The paper's data handling went like this. Decombinator tools were used for TCR identification, UMI-based error correction and CDR3 extraction. TCRs above a frequency of 2 per 1,000, corresponding to the top 1% of the tumor frequency distribution, were defined as expanded. Expanded tumor TCRs were classed as regional if statistically deemed absent (corrected P<0.05) from at least one tumor region, otherwise ubiquitous. Rényi diversity was computed with the R vegan package after subsampling each repertoire 100 times to 5,000 TCRs. CDR3 similarity networks were built from amino acid triplet string-kernel similarity, with CDR3s being connected when pairwise similarity was above 0.82. In-frame beta chains were kept once TCRdb had trimmed the public reads at Q25 with fastp and called clones with MiXCR. Rows are unified per CDR3 protein, each entry keeping the most common DNA and genes. What appears here as the V and J calls and clone size reflects TCRdb's work, not the paper's. For this sample the table gives over 10,000 distinct CDR3 sequences, of which approximately 5% were detected only once. Of the sample, around 39% is held by the ten largest clones.

V was cut back by 2 bases and J by 5 bases, leaving a gap of 16 bases between them. Its CDR3 holds 15 amino acids, cysteine through phenylalanine. The read is trimmed to its CDR3 DNA, 45 bases read in frame from base 1. CDR1 and CDR2 are read off the germline V gene (reference sequence) as DFQATT and SNEGSKA. This receptor was identified in a male donor with early-stage non-small cell lung cancer. The sequenced sample was lung tumor tissue, obtained at surgery. The chain links TRBV20-1 with TRBJ2-1; tentative D gene TRBD2, with 6 bases matching. The CDR3 is CSARHPSGLHNEQFF. The sequenced DNA is TGCAGTGCTAGACACCCCTCGGGACTTCACAATGAGCAGTTCTTC.